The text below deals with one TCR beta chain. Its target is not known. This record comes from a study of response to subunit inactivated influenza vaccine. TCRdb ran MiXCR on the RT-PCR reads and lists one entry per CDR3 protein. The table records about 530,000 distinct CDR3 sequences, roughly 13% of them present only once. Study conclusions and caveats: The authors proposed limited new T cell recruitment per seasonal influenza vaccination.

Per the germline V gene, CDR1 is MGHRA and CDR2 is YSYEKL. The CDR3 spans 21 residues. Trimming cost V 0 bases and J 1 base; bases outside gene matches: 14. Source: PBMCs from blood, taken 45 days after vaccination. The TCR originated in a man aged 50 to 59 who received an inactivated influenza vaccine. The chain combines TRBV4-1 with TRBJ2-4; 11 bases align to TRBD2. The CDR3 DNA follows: TGCGCCAGCAGCCAAGATAATTATCATAGCGGGAGGGCCTTTGCCAAAAACATTCAGTACTTC. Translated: CASSQDNYHSGRAFAKNIQYF.